This TCR beta chain came from a study of blood T cell repertoires in COVID-19. The CDR3 runs to 15 residues. J gave up 2 bases and V 5 bases, and 2 bases lay outside the gene matches. Germline lookup yields CDR1 LGHDT and CDR2 YNNKEL (reference sequence). Remarks on this clone: The sample carries other DNA sequences with the same CDR3.

The method was immunoSEQ multiplex PCR; TCRdb's version includes in-frame clones alone and lacks a portion of them. Here the sample spans approximately 230,000 clones, 87% being singletons. Enrollees, about 18 to 100 years old, lived in 24 US areas. Participants were placed into cohorts based on the clinical history they reported. This TCR came from a woman in her thirties with acute COVID-19. Sequencing used PBMCs or T cells enriched from blood (not recorded which). V usage is TRBV3-1 (or the pseudogene TRBV3-2) and J usage is TRBJ2-1; TRBD2 aligns across 11 bases. The CDR3 nucleotides read TGTGCCAGCAGCTTACTAGCGGGAGCCTACAATGAGCAGTTCTTC. Protein: CASSLLAGAYNEQFF.